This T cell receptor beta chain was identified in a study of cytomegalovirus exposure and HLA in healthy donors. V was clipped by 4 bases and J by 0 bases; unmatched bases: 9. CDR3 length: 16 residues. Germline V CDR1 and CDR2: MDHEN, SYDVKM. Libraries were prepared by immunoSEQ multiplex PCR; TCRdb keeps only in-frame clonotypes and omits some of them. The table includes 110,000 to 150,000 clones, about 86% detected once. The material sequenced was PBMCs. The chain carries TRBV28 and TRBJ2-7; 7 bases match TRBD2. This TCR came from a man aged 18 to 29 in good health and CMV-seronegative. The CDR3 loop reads CASSSLRGVSSYEQYF. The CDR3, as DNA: TGTGCCAGCAGTTCCCTACGGGGGGTGAGCTCCTACGAGCAGTACTTC.